The TCR beta chain under discussion was sequenced for a study of shared clonotypes between healthy human individuals. Naivety among CD8 cells was defined by CD45RO negativity and positive CCR7 selection, thereby excluding terminally differentiated effector memory CD45RA+ cells. Libraries were prepared by immunoSEQ multiplex PCR; TCRdb keeps only in-frame clonotypes and omits some of them. In the table there are around 700,000 clones, about 91% of which are singletons. This receptor was identified in a man younger than 40 in good health. The sample was naive CD8+ T cells sorted from blood.

CDR3 sequence reads: CASSRTSGLYNEQFF. Here the CDR3 DNA reads TGTGCCAGTAGTCGGACTAGCGGGTTATACAATGAGCAGTTCTTC. The V gene is TRBV19, the J gene TRBJ2-1; 11 nucleotides line up with TRBD2. Germline V gene sequence: CDR1 LNHDA, CDR2 SQIVND (reference sequence). CDR3 length: 15 amino acids. V dropped 5 bases and J dropped 4; count of bases not matched to a gene: 4.